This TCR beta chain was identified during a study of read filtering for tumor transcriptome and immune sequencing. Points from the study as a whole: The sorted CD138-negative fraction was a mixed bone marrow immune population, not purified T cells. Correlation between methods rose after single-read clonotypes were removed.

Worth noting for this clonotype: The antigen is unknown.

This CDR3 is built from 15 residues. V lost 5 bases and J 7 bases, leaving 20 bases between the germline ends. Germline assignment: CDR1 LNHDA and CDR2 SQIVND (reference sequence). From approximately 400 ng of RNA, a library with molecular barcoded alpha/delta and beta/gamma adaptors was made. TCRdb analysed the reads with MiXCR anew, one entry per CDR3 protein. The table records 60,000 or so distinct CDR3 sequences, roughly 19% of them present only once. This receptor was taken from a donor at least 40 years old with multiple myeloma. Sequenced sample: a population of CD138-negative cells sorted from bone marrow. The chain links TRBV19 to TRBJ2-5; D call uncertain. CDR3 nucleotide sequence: TGTGCCAGTAGTTTCCAGGCCATCGATACGTGGACCCAGTACTTC. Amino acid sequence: CASSFQAIDTWTQYF.